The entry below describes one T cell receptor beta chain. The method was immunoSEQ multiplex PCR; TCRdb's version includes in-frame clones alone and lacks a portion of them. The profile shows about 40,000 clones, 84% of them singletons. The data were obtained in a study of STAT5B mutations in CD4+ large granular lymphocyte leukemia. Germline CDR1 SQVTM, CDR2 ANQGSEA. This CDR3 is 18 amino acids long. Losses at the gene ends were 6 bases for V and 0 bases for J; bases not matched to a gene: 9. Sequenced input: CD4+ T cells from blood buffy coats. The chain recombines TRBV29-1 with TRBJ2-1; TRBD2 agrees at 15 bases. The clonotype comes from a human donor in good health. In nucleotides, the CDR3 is TGCAGCGTAACCGGACTAGCGGGGGGGCAGAGCTCCTACAATGAGCAGTTCTTC. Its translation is CSVTGLAGGQSSYNEQFF.